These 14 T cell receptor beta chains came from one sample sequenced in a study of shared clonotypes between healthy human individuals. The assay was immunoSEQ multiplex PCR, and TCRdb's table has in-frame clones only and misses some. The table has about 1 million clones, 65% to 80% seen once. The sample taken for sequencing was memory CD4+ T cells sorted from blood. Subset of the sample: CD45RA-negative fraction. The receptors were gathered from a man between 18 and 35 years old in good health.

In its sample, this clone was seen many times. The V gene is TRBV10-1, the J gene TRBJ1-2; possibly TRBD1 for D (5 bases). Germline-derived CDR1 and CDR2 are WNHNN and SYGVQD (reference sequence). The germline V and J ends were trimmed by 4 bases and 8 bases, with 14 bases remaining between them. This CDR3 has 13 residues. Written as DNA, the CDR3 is TGCGCCAGCAGTGCCTGGCCGGGGGGAGGCTACACCTTC. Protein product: CASSAWPGGGYTF.

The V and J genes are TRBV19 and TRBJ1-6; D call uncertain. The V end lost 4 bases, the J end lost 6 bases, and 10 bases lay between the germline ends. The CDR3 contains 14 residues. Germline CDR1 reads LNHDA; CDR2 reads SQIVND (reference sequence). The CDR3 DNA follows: TGTGCCAGTAGTAAGACCAATTTTAATTCACCCCTCCACTTT. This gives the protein CASSKTNFNSPLHF. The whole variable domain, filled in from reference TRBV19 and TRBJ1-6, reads DGGITQSPKYLFRKEGQNVTLSCEQNLNHDAMYWYRQDPGQGLRLIYYSQIVNDFQKGDIAEGYSVSREKKESFPLTVTSAQKNPTAFYLCASSKTNFNSPLHFGNGTRLTVT.

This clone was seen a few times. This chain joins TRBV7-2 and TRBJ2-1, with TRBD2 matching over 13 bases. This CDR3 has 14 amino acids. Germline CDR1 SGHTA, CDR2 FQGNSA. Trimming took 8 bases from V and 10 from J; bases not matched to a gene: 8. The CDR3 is CASFPGLAGKEQFF. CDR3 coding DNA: TGTGCCAGCTTCCCGGGACTAGCGGGAAAAGAGCAGTTCTTC.

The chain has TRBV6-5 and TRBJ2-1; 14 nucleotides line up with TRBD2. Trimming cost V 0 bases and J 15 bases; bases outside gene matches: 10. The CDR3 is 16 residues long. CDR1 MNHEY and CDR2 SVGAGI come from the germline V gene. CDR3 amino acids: CASSYSKGLAGAFLFF. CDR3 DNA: TGTGCCAGCAGTTACTCGAAGGGACTAGCGGGGGCGTTTCTGTTCTTC.

CDR3 DNA: TGTGCCAGCAGACGTGGACAGGGGGAAGGGGAGACCCAGTACTTC. This encodes CASRRGQGEGETQYF. This chain links TRBV6-6 with TRBJ2-5; 10 nucleotides agree with TRBD1. Germline values: CDR1 MNHNY, CDR2 SVGAGI (reference sequence). CDR3 length equals 15 residues. Losses at the gene ends were 6 bases for V and 5 bases for J; bases not matched to a gene: 9.

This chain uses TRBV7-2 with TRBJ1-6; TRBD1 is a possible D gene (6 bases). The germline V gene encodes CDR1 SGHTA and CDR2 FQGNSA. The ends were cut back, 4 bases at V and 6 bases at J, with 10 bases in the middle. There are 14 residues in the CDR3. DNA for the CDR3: TGTGCCAGCAGCTCACAGGGTAGTAATTCACCCCTCCACTTT. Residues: CASSSQGSNSPLHF.

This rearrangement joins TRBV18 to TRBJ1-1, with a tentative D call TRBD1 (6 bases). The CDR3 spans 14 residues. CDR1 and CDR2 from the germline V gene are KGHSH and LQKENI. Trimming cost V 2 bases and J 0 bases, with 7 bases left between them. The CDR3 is CASSPNRVNTEAFF. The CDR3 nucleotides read TGTGCCAGCTCACCAAACAGGGTGAACACTGAAGCTTTCTTT.

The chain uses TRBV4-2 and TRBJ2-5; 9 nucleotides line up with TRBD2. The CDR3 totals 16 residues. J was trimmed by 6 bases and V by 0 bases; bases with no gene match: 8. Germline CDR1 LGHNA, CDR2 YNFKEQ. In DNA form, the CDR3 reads TGTGCCAGCAGCCAAGATTGGGGCGGGGGGGCGAAGACCCAGTACTTC. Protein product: CASSQDWGGGAKTQYF.

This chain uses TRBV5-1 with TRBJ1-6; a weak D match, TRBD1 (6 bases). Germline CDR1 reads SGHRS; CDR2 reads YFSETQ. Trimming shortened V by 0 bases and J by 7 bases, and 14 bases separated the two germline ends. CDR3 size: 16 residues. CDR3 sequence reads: CASSLEYREGNSPLHF. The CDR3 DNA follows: TGCGCCAGCAGCTTGGAGTACAGGGAAGGGAATTCACCCCTCCACTTT.

In DNA form, the CDR3 reads TGTGCCAGTAGTGCCCGGACAGGGACTCAGCCCCAGCATTTT. Translating it yields CASSARTGTQPQHF. V usage is TRBV19 and J usage is TRBJ1-5; 8 bases map to TRBD1. Germline CDR1 reads LNHDA; CDR2 reads SQIVND (reference sequence). The J segment lost 6 bases and the V segment lost 5 bases, leaving 6 bases of the junction unmatched. This CDR3 region has 14 residues.

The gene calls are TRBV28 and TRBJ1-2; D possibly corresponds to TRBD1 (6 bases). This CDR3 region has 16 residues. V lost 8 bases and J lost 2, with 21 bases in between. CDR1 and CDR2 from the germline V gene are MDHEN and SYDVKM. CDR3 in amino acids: CASPPKHRETNYGYTF. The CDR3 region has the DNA TGTGCCAGCCCTCCGAAACACAGGGAGACGAACTATGGCTACACCTTC.

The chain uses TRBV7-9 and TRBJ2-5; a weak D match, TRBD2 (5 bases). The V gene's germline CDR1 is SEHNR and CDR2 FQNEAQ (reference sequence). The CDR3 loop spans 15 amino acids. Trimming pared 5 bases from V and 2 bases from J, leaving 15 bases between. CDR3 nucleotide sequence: TGTGCCAGCAGCCCTTCACTGCAGCGGCAAGAGACCCAGTACTTC. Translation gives CASSPSLQRQETQYF.

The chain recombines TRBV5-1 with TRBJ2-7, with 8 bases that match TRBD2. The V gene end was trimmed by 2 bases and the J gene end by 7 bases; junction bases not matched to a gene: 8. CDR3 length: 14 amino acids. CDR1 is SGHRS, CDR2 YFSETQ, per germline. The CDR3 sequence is CASSFGSGTREQYF. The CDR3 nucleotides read TGCGCCAGCAGCTTTGGTAGCGGGACTCGGGAGCAGTACTTC. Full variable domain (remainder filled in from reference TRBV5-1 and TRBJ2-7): KAGVTQTPRYLIKTRGQQVTLSCSPISGHRSVSWYQQTPGQGLQFLFEYFSETQRNKGNFPGRFSGRQFSNSRSEMNVSTLELGDSALYLCASSFGSGTREQYFGPGTRLTVT.

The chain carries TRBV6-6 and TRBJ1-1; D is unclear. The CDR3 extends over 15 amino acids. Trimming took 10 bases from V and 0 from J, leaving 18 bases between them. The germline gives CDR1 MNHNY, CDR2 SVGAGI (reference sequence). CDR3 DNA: TGTGCCACCCCCCGCGAGGAGGGCATGAACACTGAAGCTTTCTTT. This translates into CATPREEGMNTEAFF.